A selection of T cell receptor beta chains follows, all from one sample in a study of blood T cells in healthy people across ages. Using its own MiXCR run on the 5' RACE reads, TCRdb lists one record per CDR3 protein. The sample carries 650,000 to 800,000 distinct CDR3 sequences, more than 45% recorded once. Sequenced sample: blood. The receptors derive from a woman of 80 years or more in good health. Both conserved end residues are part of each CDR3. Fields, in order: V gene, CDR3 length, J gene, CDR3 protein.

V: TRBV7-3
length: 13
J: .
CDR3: CASSPPGSVEQYF

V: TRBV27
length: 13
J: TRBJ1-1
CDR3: CASRVYGNTEAFF

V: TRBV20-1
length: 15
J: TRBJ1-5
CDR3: CSARDSGGDNQPQHF

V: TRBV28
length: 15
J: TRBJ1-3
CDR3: CASTVYRGRGNTIYF

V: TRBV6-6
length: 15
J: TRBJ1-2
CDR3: CASRQLNRDLFGYTF

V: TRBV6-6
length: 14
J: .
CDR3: CASNKKQGEETQYF

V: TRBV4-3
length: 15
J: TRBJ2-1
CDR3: CASSQGGARYNEQFF

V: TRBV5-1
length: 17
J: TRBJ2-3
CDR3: CASSLESRGGSPDTQYF

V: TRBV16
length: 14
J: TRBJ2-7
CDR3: CASSQSRQGFEQYF

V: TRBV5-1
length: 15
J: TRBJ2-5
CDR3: CASSTTSGSFETQYF

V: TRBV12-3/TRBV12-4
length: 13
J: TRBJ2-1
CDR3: CASTPSRINEQFF

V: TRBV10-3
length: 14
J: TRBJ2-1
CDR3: CAISEAWDWDEQFF

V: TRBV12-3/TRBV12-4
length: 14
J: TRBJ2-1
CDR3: CASASRSRTNEQFF

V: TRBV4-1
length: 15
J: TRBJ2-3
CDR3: CASSQGQGSTDTQYF

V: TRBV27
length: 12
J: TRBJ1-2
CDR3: CAPRNGETGYTF

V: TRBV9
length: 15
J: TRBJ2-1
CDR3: CASSPRGGFYNEQFF

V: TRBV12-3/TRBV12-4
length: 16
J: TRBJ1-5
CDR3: CASTIGQGVGNQPQHF

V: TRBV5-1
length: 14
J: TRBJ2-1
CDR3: CASSLVQGRNEQFF

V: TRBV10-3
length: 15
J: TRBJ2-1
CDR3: CAIMTERELYNEQFF

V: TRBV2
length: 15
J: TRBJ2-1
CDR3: CASSAAVAGHNEQFF

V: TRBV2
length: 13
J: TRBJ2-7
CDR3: CASNPPISYEQYF

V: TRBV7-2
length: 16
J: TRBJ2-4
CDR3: CASSLVGGIFQNIQYF